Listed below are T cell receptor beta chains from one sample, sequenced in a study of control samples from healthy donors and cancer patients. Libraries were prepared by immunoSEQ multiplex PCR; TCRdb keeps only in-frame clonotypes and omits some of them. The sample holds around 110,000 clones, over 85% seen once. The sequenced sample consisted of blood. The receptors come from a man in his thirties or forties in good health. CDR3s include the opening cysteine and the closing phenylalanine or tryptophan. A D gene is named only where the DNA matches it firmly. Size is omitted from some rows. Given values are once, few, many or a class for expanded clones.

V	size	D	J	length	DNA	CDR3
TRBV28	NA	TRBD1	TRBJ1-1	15	TGTGCCAGCAGTTCTCTGACAGGGATGAACACTGAAGCTTTCTTT	CASSSLTGMNTEAFF
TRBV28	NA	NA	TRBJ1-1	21	TGTGCCAGCAGTTTTGATGGTGGGATCGCTTCTCCAGTGACAGGGAACACTGAAGCTTTCTTT	CASSFDGGIASPVTGNTEAFF
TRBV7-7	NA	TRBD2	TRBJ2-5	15	TGTGCCAGCACCCTAGCGGGGGCCTCTCAAGAGACCCAGTACTTC	CASTLAGASQETQYF
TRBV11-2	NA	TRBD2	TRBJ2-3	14	TGTGCCAGCAGCCCGCTAGCGGTCACAGATACGCAGTATTTT	CASSPLAVTDTQYF
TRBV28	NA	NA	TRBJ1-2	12	TGTGCCAGCAGCAAAATTGACTATGGCTACACCTTC	CASSKIDYGYTF
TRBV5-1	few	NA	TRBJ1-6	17	TGCGCCAGCAGCCAGAAACTGGCAAGACGGGATAATTCACCCCTCCACTTT	CASSQKLARRDNSPLHF
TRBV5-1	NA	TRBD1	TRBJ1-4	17	TGCGCCAGCAGCTTCTCGGACAGGGGGAGTTCTAATGAAAAACTGTTTTTT	CASSFSDRGSSNEKLFF
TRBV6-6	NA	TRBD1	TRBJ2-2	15	TGTGCCAGCAGGACAGGGGGGTTGAGCACCGGGGAGCTGTTTTTT	CASRTGGLSTGELFF
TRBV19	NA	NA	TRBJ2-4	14	TGTGCCAGTAGTAAGAGCAGGGCCCAAAACATTCAGTACTTC	CASSKSRAQNIQYF
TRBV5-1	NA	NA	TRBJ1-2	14	TGCGCCAGCTGCCCCTTGGGGCCCGACTATGGCTACACCTTC	CASCPLGPDYGYTF
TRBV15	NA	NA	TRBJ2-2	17	TGTGCCACCAGCAGAGATAGGAGGACAGTGAACACCGGGGAGCTGTTTTTT	CATSRDRRTVNTGELFF
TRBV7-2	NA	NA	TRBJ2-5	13	TGTGCCAGCAGCTGGATGGCGCTGGAGACCCAGTACTTC	CASSWMALETQYF
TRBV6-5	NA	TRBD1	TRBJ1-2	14	TGTGCCAGCAACCCGACAGGGTCGACGGATGGCTACACCTTC	CASNPTGSTDGYTF
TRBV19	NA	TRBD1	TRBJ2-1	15	TGTGCCAGTGTGTTGGACAGGGGCTCCTACAATGAGCAGTTCTTC	CASVLDRGSYNEQFF
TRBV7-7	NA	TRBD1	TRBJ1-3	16	TGTGCCAGCAGCCCAGGGACAGGGGGTCTCGGAAACACCATATATTTT	CASSPGTGGLGNTIYF
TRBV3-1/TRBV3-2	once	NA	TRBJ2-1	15	TGTGCCAGCAGCCAAGAGACAAGCTCCTACAATGAGCAGTTCTTC	CASSQETSSYNEQFF
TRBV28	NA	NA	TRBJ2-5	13	TGTGCCACCAGAGTGGCGGGGAAAGAGACCCAGTACTTC	CATRVAGKETQYF
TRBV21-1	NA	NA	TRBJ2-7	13	TGTGCCAGCAGCGACGACAGGGACCCCGAGCAGTACTTC	CASSDDRDPEQYF
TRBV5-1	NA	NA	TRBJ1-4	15	TGCGCCAGCAGCGTGGGGGGGACGGTGAATGAAAAACTGTTTTTT	CASSVGGTVNEKLFF
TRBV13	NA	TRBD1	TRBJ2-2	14	TGTGCCAGCAGGGGACAGACCTACACCGGGGAGCTGTTTTTT	CASRGQTYTGELFF
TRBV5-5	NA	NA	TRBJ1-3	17	TGTGCCAGCAGCTTGGCCCAAAGGGGTGCCTCTGGAAACACCATATATTTT	CASSLAQRGASGNTIYF
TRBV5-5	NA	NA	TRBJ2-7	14	TGTGCCAGCAGCTTGGTTACAGGGCCAGCTTTTCAGTACTTC	CASSLVTGPAFQYF
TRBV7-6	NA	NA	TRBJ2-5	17	TGTGCCAGCAGCTTAGAGTTCACGGGGGTCAGGTCGGAGACCCAGTACTTC	CASSLEFTGVRSETQYF
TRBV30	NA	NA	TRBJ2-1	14	TGTGCCTGGAGTGTACTTCAGGCCGGGGATGAGCAGTTCTTC	CAWSVLQAGDEQFF
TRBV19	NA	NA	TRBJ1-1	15	TGTGCCAGTAGTAAATTCGGGGCCCACACTGATGAAGCTTTCTTT	CASSKFGAHTDEAFF
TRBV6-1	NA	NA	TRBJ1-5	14	TGTGCCAGCAGTGAGCTAAGGGGAAGGCAGCCCCAGCATTTT	CASSELRGRQPQHF
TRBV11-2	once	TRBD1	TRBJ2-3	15	TGTGCCAGCAGCTCCAACAGGGGCCTCACAGATACGCAGTATTTT	CASSSNRGLTDTQYF
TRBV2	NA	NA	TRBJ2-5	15	TGTGCCAGCAGTGAAACTCCAGGGGTCCAAGAGACCCAGTACTTC	CASSETPGVQETQYF
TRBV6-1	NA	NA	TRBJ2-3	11	TGTGCCAGCAGTGAAGAAAATACGCAGTATTTT	CASSEENTQYF
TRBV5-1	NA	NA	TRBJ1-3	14	TGCGCCAGCACTTCAACACCCTCTGGAAACACCATATATTTT	CASTSTPSGNTIYF
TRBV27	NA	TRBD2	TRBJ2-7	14	TGTGCCAGCAGTTCTTGGGGGGGAGAGGAGGAGCAGTACTTC	CASSSWGGEEEQYF
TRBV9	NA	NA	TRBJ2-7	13	TGTGCCAGCAGCCCAGGAGGAACCTACGAGCAGTACTTC	CASSPGGTYEQYF
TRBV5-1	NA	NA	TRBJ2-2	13	TGCGCCAGCAGCTTGGGATACACCGGGGAGCTGTTTTTT	CASSLGYTGELFF